These 26 T cell receptor beta chains share one sample of origin, sequenced in a study of T cells expressing NK-cell markers. TCRdb re-called the 5' RACE reads; one entry per CDR3 protein, DNA not given. This sample's clone table lists fewer than 400,000 distinct CDR3 sequences. Sample: blood T cells: a sorted CD56 or NKG2C T cell subset, CD4+ or CD8+ T cells, or bulk PBMC T cells (not recorded which). The receptors derive from a man aged 18-75 years in good health.

The chain couples TRBV2 to TRBJ2-5; TCRdb designates TRBD1, a call that cannot be tested without DNA. In germline, CDR1 is SNHLY, CDR2 FYNNEI. The CDR3 covers 13 residues. The chain's CDR3 is CASIQGGTETQYF.

The chain employs TRBV28 and TRBJ1-6; the TCRdb D gene call, TRBD1, has no DNA to confirm it. This CDR3 comprises 15 residues. CDR1 MDHEN and CDR2 SYDVKM come from the germline V gene. CDR3 sequence reads: CASSSTPGQGPPLHF. The full variable domain, in which reference TRBV28 and TRBJ1-6 provide the parts outside the CDR3, is DVKVTQSSRYLVKRTGEKVFLECVQDMDHENMFWYRQDPGLGLRLIYFSYDVKMKEKGDIPEGYSVSREKKERFSLILESASTNQTSMYLCASSSTPGQGPPLHFGNGTRLTVT.

This rearrangement joins TRBV12-3 or TRBV12-4 to TRBJ2-7; TCRdb returns TRBD1, unconfirmable since there is no DNA. The CDR3 length is 17 residues. Here the CDR3 reads CASRPNPGQGKSYEQYF.

The chain carries TRBV7-2 and TRBJ1-1; the D call of TRBD1 rests on TCRdb alone, since no DNA is present to check it. The length of the CDR3 is 15 residues. From germline, CDR1 is SGHTA and CDR2 FQGNSA. CDR3 protein: CASSLTVLPNTEAFF.

CDR3 in amino acids: CASSYGGTGLYNEQFF. The rearrangement links TRBV6-5 to TRBJ2-1; TCRdb proposes TRBD1, but this gene call is untestable without DNA. Germline V lookup: CDR1 MNHEY, CDR2 SVGAGI. The CDR3 is made up of 16 amino acids.

The chain is built from TRBV11-2 and TRBJ2-3; the D call from TCRdb, TRBD2, cannot be confirmed without DNA. Germline CDR1 and CDR2: SGHAT and FQNNGV. The CDR3 runs 18 residues. This CDR3 reads CASSLVGTSGGGTDTQYF.

This rearrangement joins TRBV6-5 to TRBJ1-1; TCRdb calls TRBD1, which cannot be checked without DNA. Germline CDR1 reads MNHEY; CDR2 reads SVGAGI. CDR3 length equals 15 residues. CDR3 residues: CASSYVGQGNTEAFF.

The chain links TRBV7-2 to TRBJ1-1; TCRdb outputs TRBD1, but without DNA this stays unchecked. Germline V lookup: CDR1 SGHTA, CDR2 FQGNSA. This CDR3 region has 16 residues. CDR3 region: CASSRGLKGADAEAFF. Combining the CDR3 with reference TRBV7-2 and TRBJ1-1 gives the whole variable domain GAGVSQSPSNKVTEKGKDVELRCDPISGHTALYWYRQSLGQGLEFLIYFQGNSAPDKSGLPSDRFSAERTGGSVSTLTIQRTQQEDSAVYLCASSRGLKGADAEAFFGQGTRLTVV.

The V call is TRBV7-9, the J call TRBJ1-1; there is no DNA to check the TCRdb D call of TRBD1. The CDR3 totals 15 residues. Germline-derived CDR1 and CDR2 are SEHNR and FQNEAQ (reference sequence). CDR3 sequence reads: CASRPPQGLNTEAFF. Filled out from reference TRBV7-9 and TRBJ1-1, the complete variable domain reads DTGVSQNPRHKITKRGQNVTFRCDPISEHNRLYWYRQTLGQGPEFLTYFQNEAQLEKSRLLSDRFSAERPKGSFSTLEIQRTEQGDSAMYLCASRPPQGLNTEAFFGQGTRLTVV.

The V call is TRBV19, the J call TRBJ2-5; TCRdb gives TRBD1 as the D gene, but with no DNA this cannot be confirmed. Germline-derived CDR1 and CDR2 are LNHDA and SQIVND (reference sequence). This CDR3 is built from 16 residues. This CDR3 reads CASSTSYRGGQETQYF.

The chain couples TRBV7-9 to TRBJ1-1; TCRdb returns TRBD1, unconfirmable since there is no DNA. The CDR3 has 15 amino acids. CDR1 is SEHNR and CDR2 is FQNEAQ in the germline V gene (reference sequence). The CDR3 loop reads CASSSRQGANTEAFF.

The chain carries TRBV7-3 and TRBJ2-3; lacking DNA, the TRBD1 call made by TCRdb goes unchecked. This CDR3 is 16 amino acids long. Germline CDR1 SGHTA, CDR2 FQGTGA. The CDR3 loop is CASSSSGGAPADTQYF.

The V gene is TRBV6-5, the J gene TRBJ1-2. The CDR3 consists of 12 residues. The germline V gene has CDR1 MNHEY and CDR2 SVGAGI. This CDR3 reads CASSRTGYGYTF.

The chain recombines TRBV12-3 or TRBV12-4 with TRBJ2-3. The CDR3 has 14 amino acids. The CDR3 here is CASSFFQLTHTQYF.

The chain couples TRBV20-1 to TRBJ1-3. This CDR3 is built from 14 residues. Germline-derived CDR1 and CDR2 are DFQATT and SNEGSKA (reference sequence). CDR3 protein: CSAPVGASGNTIYF.

This rearrangement joins TRBV2 to TRBJ1-2; the TCRdb call, TRBD1, lacks DNA for checking. CDR3 length: 14 residues. Germline V lookup: CDR1 SNHLY, CDR2 FYNNEI. CDR3 amino acids: CASSRTGTLGGYTF.

The rearrangement joins TRBV6-1 to TRBJ2-3; there is no DNA to check the TCRdb D call of TRBD1. This CDR3 comprises 15 residues. Germline V gene data show CDR1 as MNHNS and CDR2 as SASEGT. CDR3 protein: CASRRRAGGTDTQYF.

The CDR3 loop is CASSVLAAEDTQYF. The rearrangement links TRBV25-1 to TRBJ2-3; the D gene TCRdb calls, TRBD2, cannot be checked with no DNA. The CDR3 covers 14 residues. Germline CDR1 is MGHDK and CDR2 is SYGVNS.

This chain connects TRBV10-2 to TRBJ1-6. CDR1 and CDR2 (germline): WSHSY, SAAADI. The CDR3 covers 13 residues. The CDR3 region is CASRAASNSPLHF.

The chain has TRBV6-1 and TRBJ2-5; no DNA is available, so the TRBD1 call from TCRdb remains unchecked. CDR3 length equals 15 residues. Germline V gene sequence: CDR1 MNHNS, CDR2 SASEGT. CDR3 region: CASRPGRGGVETQYF.

The J gene is TRBJ2-1, the V gene TRBV23-1; as DNA is missing, the TRBD1 call by TCRdb cannot be tested. TRBV23-1 is treated as an ORF (open reading frame) with a function not yet certain. The CDR3 length is 16 residues. CDR3 protein: CASSQSRTVEYNEQFF.

The V gene is TRBV5-6, the J gene TRBJ1-6. The CDR3 covers 18 residues. Germline V gene lookup returns CDR1 SGHDT and CDR2 YYEEEE. CDR3 loop: CASSLRQSISSYNSPLHF.

The rearrangement uses TRBV6-1 and TRBJ2-2; TCRdb outputs TRBD2, but without DNA this stays unchecked. The CDR3 runs to 17 residues. Germline CDR1 is MNHNS and CDR2 is SASEGT. The CDR3: CASSRRFSASNTGELFF.

V usage is TRBV2 and J usage is TRBJ1-3. The CDR3 runs 14 residues. CDR1 and CDR2 from the germline V gene are SNHLY and FYNNEI. CDR3 residues: CASTRVFSTDTIYF.

The V and J genes are TRBV5-5 and TRBJ1-1; TCRdb returns TRBD1, unconfirmable since there is no DNA. In germline, CDR1 is SGHKS, CDR2 YYEKEE (reference sequence). The CDR3 is 16 amino acids. This CDR3 is CASSSTDRAMNTEAFF.

The V and J genes are TRBV15 and TRBJ2-6. The CDR3 loop spans 14 amino acids. Germline V CDR1 and CDR2: LNHNV, YYDKDF (reference sequence). The CDR3 here is CATSREQFGNVLTF.